This T cell receptor (beta chain) was sequenced during a study of T-cell memory formation after mild COVID-19. Study-level findings and limits: Of the contracting clones, CD4+ ones lay mainly in CM and EM, and CD8+ ones in EMRA. The finding that pre-infection memory included some responding clones suggested that cross-reactive memory joined.

CDR3 length equals 15 residues. J was trimmed by 6 bases and V by 5 bases; bases with no gene match: 9. The germline gives CDR1 SGHRS, CDR2 YFSETQ. This clonotype has more than one count but fewer than ten. Its specificity is not known. Constant-segment-primed 5'RACE gave TCR alpha and TCR beta cDNA libraries with sample barcodes and UMIs. TCRdb called the 5' RACE reads again in MiXCR, with one record for every CDR3 protein. The table lists under 700,000 distinct CDR3 sequences, roughly 21% of them singletons, with around 12% in the top ten. The V gene is TRBV5-1, the J gene TRBJ2-1; 9 nucleotides match TRBD2. The material sequenced was PBMCs or a T cell subset sorted from them (not recorded which). This clonotype originated in an adult woman who had mild COVID-19 (a few samples of this study predate the infection). Cell type and time point are not known. Written as DNA, the CDR3 is TGCGCCAGCAGTACAGACGTAGCGGGGGCCAATGAGCAGTTCTTC. Protein: CASSTDVAGANEQFF.